Each of the 29 T cell receptor beta chains below was sequenced from the same sample in a study of cytomegalovirus exposure and HLA in healthy donors. 13 Jbeta primers and 60 Vbeta primers were used for the PCR. Sequencing was performed with immunoSEQ multiplex PCR; in TCRdb, only in-frame clones are kept and a portion is missing. The sample lists under 55,000 clones, around 66% occurring once. The specimen sequenced was PBMCs. These receptors all stem from a man aged 18 to 29 in good health and CMV-seronegative.

V gene TRBV5-6 combines with J gene TRBJ2-5, with 7 bases aligning to TRBD2. V was pared by 1 base and J by 5 bases, with 2 bases of the junction left unmatched. Germline V lookup: CDR1 SGHDT, CDR2 YYEEEE. This CDR3 has 13 residues. The CDR3 loop is CASSLWGGETQYF. CDR3 nucleotides: TGTGCCAGCAGCTTGTGGGGGGGGGAGACCCAGTACTTC.

The chain recombines TRBV6-6 with TRBJ2-1; possibly TRBD2 for D (5 bases). Germline V gives CDR1 MNHNY, CDR2 SVGAGI (reference sequence). Trimming removed 7 bases at V and 0 bases at J, with 16 bases between. The CDR3 is 16 residues long. CDR3 sequence: CASITWKGASYNEQFF. DNA for the CDR3: TGTGCCAGCATCACCTGGAAGGGAGCCTCCTACAATGAGCAGTTCTTC.

The J gene is TRBJ1-1, the V gene TRBV6-5; perhaps TRBD1 as D (6 bases). CDR3 length equals 13 residues. CDR1 and CDR2 (germline): MNHEY, SVGAGI. Deletions cut 6 bases from V and 2 bases from J, with 10 bases between. In DNA form, the CDR3 reads TGTGCCAGCAGGTGGGGACAAAACACTGAAGCTTTCTTT. This gives the protein CASRWGQNTEAFF.

The J gene is TRBJ2-5, the V gene TRBV18; D gene unclear. The CDR3 loop spans 13 amino acids. Trimming shortened V by 5 bases and J by 0 bases, and 7 bases separated the two germline ends. CDR1 and CDR2 (germline): KGHSH, LQKENI. The chain's CDR3 is CASSSLNQETQYF. In DNA form, the CDR3 reads TGTGCCAGCTCATCACTAAACCAAGAGACCCAGTACTTC. The variable domain in full, with the rest retrieved from reference TRBV18 and TRBJ2-5, is NAGVMQNPRHLVRRRGQEARLRCSPMKGHSHVYWYRQLPEEGLKFMVYLQKENIIDESGMPKERFSAEFPKEGPSILRIQQVVRGDSAAYFCASSSLNQETQYFGPGTRLLVL.

The chain couples TRBV29-1 to TRBJ2-2, with 7 bases identical to TRBD2. V lost 1 base, J lost 7 bases, and 18 bases stayed unmatched. Germline CDR1 is SQVTM and CDR2 is ANQGSEA. This CDR3 contains 18 residues. The CDR3 sequence is CSVEVVPTSAFGVGELFF. The CDR3, as DNA: TGCAGCGTTGAAGTGGTCCCCACTAGCGCTTTTGGTGTCGGGGAGCTGTTTTTT.

This clone has just a few counts. CDR3 nucleotide sequence: TGCGCCAGCAGTGCCGGGACAATTCAGGAGCAGTTCTTC. Protein product: CASSAGTIQEQFF. The rearrangement uses TRBV10-1 and TRBJ2-1; possibly TRBD1 for D (6 bases). V was shortened by 4 bases and J by 10 bases, with 14 bases between the two germline ends. The CDR3 has 13 amino acids. Germline V CDR1 and CDR2: WNHNN, SYGVQD (reference sequence).

This clone has just a few counts. CDR3 nucleotides: TGCGGCGGACAGGACCAAGAGACCCAGTACTTC. This translates into CGGQDQETQYF. The chain links TRBV20-1 to TRBJ2-5; 7 nucleotides line up with TRBD1. CDR3 size: 11 residues. CDR1 and CDR2 from the germline V gene are DFQATT and SNEGSKA (reference sequence).

The chain carries TRBV4-3 and TRBJ2-5; D might be TRBD1 (6 bases). Between the trimmed V and J ends, which lost 4 bases and 1 base, there was a span of 7 bases. Germline loops: CDR1 LGHNA, CDR2 YSLEER. This CDR3 has 13 residues. Here the CDR3 DNA reads TGCGCCAGCAGCCGGACAGTCCAAGAGACCCAGTACTTC. It is translated as CASSRTVQETQYF.

This chain connects TRBV7-2 to TRBJ2-3; maybe TRBD1 (8 bases). The CDR3 loop spans 19 amino acids. Trimming stripped 6 bases from V and 1 base from J, with 26 bases between. Germline V gene data show CDR1 as SGHTA and CDR2 as FQGNSA. CDR3: CASSQTTGALAERTDTQYF. The CDR3 DNA is TGTGCCAGCAGTCAAACGACAGGGGCCCTAGCGGAGCGCACAGATACGCAGTATTTT.

This clone was counted between two and nine times. The chain uses TRBV6-5 and TRBJ2-7, with 12 bases identical to TRBD2. The germline V gene encodes CDR1 MNHEY and CDR2 SVGAGI. The length of the CDR3 is 15 residues. After removal of 6 bases from V and 3 bases from J, the junction contained 6 bases not matched to a gene. CDR3 sequence (DNA): TGTGCCAGCAGAAAACTAGCGGGAGGAGGCTACGAGCAGTACTTC. Residues: CASRKLAGGGYEQYF.

This chain's CDR3 is CAWSTSFAADTQYF. The CDR3 bases are TGTGCCTGGAGTACTAGTTTTGCCGCAGATACGCAGTATTTT. The chain joins TRBV30 to TRBJ2-3; weak D call: TRBD2 (5 bases). Trimming removed 2 bases from V and 4 bases from J, with 13 bases in between. In germline, CDR1 is GTSNPN, CDR2 SVGIG (reference sequence). CDR3 length: 14 residues.

V is TRBV15 and J is TRBJ2-7, with TRBD2 identical over 9 bases. The CDR3 runs to 13 residues. After removal of 6 bases from V and 9 bases from J, the junction contained 9 bases not matched to a gene. From germline, CDR1 is LNHNV and CDR2 YYDKDF (reference sequence). The CDR3: CATSVAGAAGQYF. CDR3 sequence (DNA): TGTGCCACCAGTGTAGCGGGAGCAGCTGGGCAGTACTTC.

The rearrangement links TRBV19 to TRBJ2-7; D is possibly TRBD1 (5 bases). CDR3 length: 13 amino acids. The germline V gene has CDR1 LNHDA and CDR2 SQIVND (reference sequence). Trimming removed 1 base from V and 6 bases from J, with 10 bases in between. CDR3 in DNA: TGTGCCAGTAGTATAGTAGGGGATGTCGAGCAGTACTTC. Its translation: CASSIVGDVEQYF.

The chain carries TRBV6-5 and TRBJ2-7, with D possibly matching TRBD1 (6 bases). This CDR3 is 15 amino acids long. CDR1 MNHEY and CDR2 SVGAGI come from the germline V gene. The V end lost 0 bases, the J end lost 5 bases, and 14 bases lay between the germline ends. CDR3 bases: TGTGCCAGCAGTTACTCGAGAGACAGGATACACGAGCAGTACTTC. This sequence encodes CASSYSRDRIHEQYF.

This clone was detected a few times. The chain joins TRBV27 to TRBJ2-7; 10 bases align to TRBD1. Germline V gives CDR1 MNHEY, CDR2 SMNVEV (reference sequence). After removal of 5 bases from V and 4 bases from J, the junction contained 2 bases not matched to a gene. The CDR3 loop spans 13 amino acids. DNA of the CDR3: TGTGCCAGCAGTCGACAGGGGGCTTACGAGCAGTACTTC. Translation gives CASSRQGAYEQYF.

This clone was seen only a few times. The V gene is TRBV6-5, the J gene TRBJ1-1, with D uncertain. CDR3 length: 14 residues. Germline lookup yields CDR1 MNHEY and CDR2 SVGAGI. Trimming removed 0 bases at V and 0 bases at J, with 5 bases between. CDR3 coding DNA: TGTGCCAGCAGTTACTCGCGCCTGAACACTGAAGCTTTCTTT. It translates to CASSYSRLNTEAFF.

This chain connects TRBV7-8 to TRBJ2-2; 7 bases are shared with TRBD2. CDR3 length equals 16 residues. The V and J ends lost 5 bases and 2 bases, in that order; junction bases with no gene match: 8. Germline CDR1 reads SGHVS; CDR2 reads FQNEAQ. CDR3: CASSLTTSANTGELFF. The CDR3 bases are TGTGCCAGCAGCCTCACCACTAGCGCAAACACCGGGGAGCTGTTTTTT.

The J gene is TRBJ2-7, the V gene TRBV10-1, with 11 bases matching TRBD2. Trimming cost V 3 bases and J 7 bases; bases outside gene matches: 2. The CDR3 consists of 13 residues. The V gene's germline CDR1 is WNHNN and CDR2 SYGVQD (reference sequence). CDR3 loop: CASSDLAGGEQYF. The CDR3 nucleotides read TGCGCCAGCAGTGATCTAGCGGGAGGTGAGCAGTACTTC.

The chain couples TRBV10-3 to TRBJ2-7; 12 bases are a match to TRBD2. The germline V gene has CDR1 ENHRY and CDR2 SYGVKD. V lost 1 base, J lost 7 bases, and 20 bases stayed unmatched. The CDR3 runs 20 residues. The DNA of the CDR3 is TGTGCCATCAGTGAGTTTGTGACTAGCGGGAGAAATTTCTACTCGGGAGAGCAGTACTTC. Its translation is CAISEFVTSGRNFYSGEQYF.

The CDR3 loop is CASSLIGDTYEQYF. The CDR3 DNA follows: TGTGCCAGCAGTTTAATAGGGGATACCTACGAGCAGTACTTC. The rearrangement links TRBV28 to TRBJ2-7; possible D gene TRBD1, 5 bases. Trimming stripped 2 bases from V and 2 bases from J, with 10 bases between. The CDR3 is 14 residues long. Germline V gene sequence: CDR1 MDHEN, CDR2 SYDVKM.

The rearrangement joins TRBV6-1 to TRBJ2-5, with D possibly TRBD1 on 6 matching bases. Per the germline V gene, CDR1 is MNHNS and CDR2 is SASEGT. The V end lost 5 bases, the J end lost 4 bases, and 17 bases lay between the germline ends. The CDR3 spans 15 residues. CDR3 DNA sequence: TGTGCCAGCAGTCTGGACTTACTGGGGGCAGAGACCCAGTACTTC. It yields the protein CASSLDLLGAETQYF.

The table lists this clone with a few counts. Here the CDR3 reads CASSLATGNTEAFF. Written as DNA, the CDR3 is TGCGCCAGCAGCTTGGCTACAGGGAACACTGAAGCTTTCTTT. The V and J genes are TRBV5-1 and TRBJ1-1; a possible D gene is TRBD1 (5 bases). Trimming shortened V by 0 bases and J by 1 base, and 7 bases separated the two germline ends. Germline values: CDR1 SGHRS, CDR2 YFSETQ. This CDR3 region has 14 residues.

The rearrangement uses TRBV10-2 and TRBJ1-6; D possibly corresponds to TRBD1 (6 bases). The length of the CDR3 is 15 residues. V lost 6 bases and J 6 bases, leaving 15 bases between the germline ends. CDR1 WSHSY and CDR2 SAAADI come from the germline V gene. The CDR3 DNA sequence: TGCGCCAGCAGGACCCCTCGGGGGGCTAATTCACCCCTCCACTTT. Translating it yields CASRTPRGANSPLHF.

The chain combines TRBV9 with TRBJ2-3, with 8 positions matching TRBD2. V lost 4 bases, J lost 5 bases, and 9 bases stayed unmatched. Germline CDR1 is SGDLS and CDR2 is YYNGEE. The CDR3 length is 15 residues. CDR3 coding DNA: TGTGCCAGCAGCAAGGTACTAGCGGAGGGAGATACGCAGTATTTT. It specifies CASSKVLAEGDTQYF.

The chain links TRBV28 to TRBJ2-2; D is unresolved. Trimming removed 6 bases from V and 3 bases from J, with 8 bases in between. This CDR3 contains 13 residues. The germline V gene has CDR1 MDHEN and CDR2 SYDVKM. CDR3: CASRGLHTGELFF. Written as DNA, the CDR3 is TGTGCCAGCAGGGGCCTCCACACCGGGGAGCTGTTTTTT.

This sequence joins TRBV7-2 and TRBJ1-4; D is unresolved. Per germline, CDR1 SGHTA and CDR2 FQGNSA. V gave up 3 bases and J gave up 8 bases, with 4 bases separating them. This CDR3 is 11 amino acids long. The CDR3 DNA reads as TGTGCCAGCAGCTTCGGGGAAAAACTGTTTTTT. Protein sequence: CASSFGEKLFF.

This chain uses TRBV29-1 with TRBJ2-4; D remains unclear. V dropped 0 bases and J dropped 0 bases, with 6 bases sitting between them. Looked up from germline, CDR1 is SQVTM and CDR2 is ANQGSEA. CDR3 length: 14 residues. This chain's CDR3 is CSVEDRLAKNIQYF. CDR3 sequence (DNA): TGCAGCGTTGAAGACAGGCTAGCCAAAAACATTCAGTACTTC.

The V call is TRBV28, the J call TRBJ2-7, with 9 bases aligning to TRBD2. Germline V gives CDR1 MDHEN, CDR2 SYDVKM. This CDR3 has 15 amino acids. The trim removed 7 bases at V and 3 bases at J, leaving 10 bases unmatched. DNA for the CDR3: TGTGCCAGCAAGTATAGGACTAGCGAGAGCTACGAGCAGTACTTC. This translates into CASKYRTSESYEQYF.

The chain couples TRBV6-1 to TRBJ1-1, with D possibly being TRBD1 (5 bases). Germline CDR1 MNHNS, CDR2 SASEGT. Trimming left V 1 base short and J 1 base short, with 7 bases between. The CDR3 is 14 amino acids. The CDR3 protein is CASSEVRANTEAFF. The CDR3 nucleotides read TGTGCCAGCAGTGAAGTCAGGGCGAACACTGAAGCTTTCTTT.